This passage covers 21 T cell receptor beta chains from one sample sequenced in a study of shared clonotypes between healthy human individuals. Terminally differentiated effector memory CD45RA+ cells were left out of the naive CD8 fraction, which was CD45RO-negative and positively selected for CCR7. Using immunoSEQ multiplex PCR, the repertoire was profiled, and TCRdb retains in-frame clones only, with some absent. The profile shows approximately 590,000 clones, roughly 95% of them singletons. The source material was naive CD8+ T cells sorted from blood. These receptors came from a woman in her thirties in good health.

The genes are TRBV28 and TRBJ2-2, with TRBD1 matching over 7 bases. This CDR3 region has 15 residues. From germline, CDR1 is MDHEN and CDR2 SYDVKM. Trimming took 4 bases from V and 2 from J; bases not matched to a gene: 4. The CDR3 nucleotides read TGTGCCAGCAGTTCGGACAGGAAAAACACCGGGGAGCTGTTTTTT. Amino acids: CASSSDRKNTGELFF. The entire variable domain, with the rest obtained from reference TRBV28 and TRBJ2-2, is as follows: DVKVTQSSRYLVKRTGEKVFLECVQDMDHENMFWYRQDPGLGLRLIYFSYDVKMKEKGDIPEGYSVSREKKERFSLILESASTNQTSMYLCASSSDRKNTGELFFGEGSRLTVL.

The V gene is TRBV19, the J gene TRBJ2-4, with TRBD1 as a possible D gene (6 bases). The CDR3 totals 13 residues. The V end lost 5 bases, the J end lost 5 bases, and 10 bases lay between the germline ends. Germline V gene lookup returns CDR1 LNHDA and CDR2 SQIVND (reference sequence). This CDR3 reads CASSDRSENIQYF. The CDR3 bases are TGTGCCAGTAGTGACAGGTCGGAAAACATTCAGTACTTC.

With regard to this clone: Different DNA sequences within this sample yield the same CDR3. The V and J genes are TRBV27 and TRBJ1-4; 7 bases are a match to TRBD1. With V trimmed by 6 bases and J by 7 bases, 8 bases remained unmatched. Per germline, CDR1 MNHEY and CDR2 SMNVEV (reference sequence). CDR3 size: 14 residues. CDR3 DNA: TGTGCCAGCAGCTTGACAGGGAGTGGTGAAAAACTGTTTTTT. This encodes CASSLTGSGEKLFF.

CDR3 sequence reads: CASRPSTVNYGYTF. The CDR3 nucleotides are TGCGCCAGCCGCCCCTCGACAGTTAACTATGGCTACACCTTC. This rearrangement joins TRBV4-1 to TRBJ1-2, with D perhaps TRBD1 (5 bases). CDR1 and CDR2 from the germline V gene are MGHRA and YSYEKL. This CDR3 is built from 14 residues. Trimming shortened V by 8 bases and J by 1 base, and 14 bases separated the two germline ends.

The chain uses TRBV7-9 and TRBJ2-3; 7 bases are a match to TRBD2. The germline V gene has CDR1 SEHNR and CDR2 FQNEAQ (reference sequence). CDR3 size: 16 residues. The J segment lost 6 bases and the V segment lost 6 bases, leaving 15 bases of the junction unmatched. The CDR3 loop is CASRPRIGAGADTQYF. CDR3 nucleotides: TGTGCCAGCAGACCCCGAATTGGGGCGGGAGCCGATACGCAGTATTTT.

CDR3 residues: CASSISGYRSYEQYF. In DNA, the CDR3 is TGTGCCAGCAGCATTAGCGGATACAGGTCCTACGAGCAGTACTTC. V usage is TRBV11-1 and J usage is TRBJ2-7; TRBD2 is a possible D gene (6 bases). Germline V CDR1 and CDR2: SGHAT, FQDESV (reference sequence). This CDR3 has 15 amino acids. V was pared by 5 bases and J by 1 base, with 15 bases between.

The chain combines TRBV6-1 with TRBJ1-2; D is perhaps TRBD1 (6 bases). This CDR3 has 17 amino acids. The V gene lost 0 bases and the J gene lost 4 bases, with 18 bases spanning the gap. CDR1 is MNHNS, CDR2 SASEGT, per germline. CDR3 bases: TGTGCCAGCAGTGAAGCGGGCAGGGGAACGGTTGGCTATGGCTACACCTTC. Its translation is CASSEAGRGTVGYGYTF.

This clone was seen just once. The V call is TRBV4-1, the J call TRBJ2-1, with D possibly being TRBD1 or TRBD2 (5 bases each). The V gene's germline CDR1 is MGHRA and CDR2 YSYEKL. Between the trimmed V and J ends, which lost 4 bases and 3 bases, there was a span of 16 bases. The CDR3 has 16 amino acids. The CDR3 sequence: CASSPSGRGYYNEQFF. CDR3 DNA sequence: TGCGCCAGCAGCCCCTCGGGGCGCGGGTACTACAATGAGCAGTTCTTC.

The chain combines TRBV9 with TRBJ2-2; no clear D. CDR1 is SGDLS, CDR2 YYNGEE, per germline. The CDR3 covers 19 residues. V was trimmed by 3 bases and J by 7 bases, leaving 28 bases between them. Written as DNA, the CDR3 is TGTGCCAGCAGCGCAAGACTGACCCGGGCTTATGGTTCGAGCGGGGAGCTGTTTTTT. Protein product: CASSARLTRAYGSSGELFF.

V is TRBV6-1 and J is TRBJ1-5; a possible D gene is TRBD1 (5 bases). The V and J ends lost 4 bases and 1 base respectively, with 17 bases between them. CDR1 and CDR2 (germline): MNHNS, SASEGT. The CDR3 is made up of 17 amino acids. CDR3 nucleotide sequence: TGTGCCAGCAGTGCCTGGGACGGTCCCTTAAGCAATCAGCCCCAGCATTTT. It translates to CASSAWDGPLSNQPQHF.

This chain links TRBV23-1 with TRBJ1-2; 10 positions agree with TRBD1. TRBV23-1 is designated an ORF whose function remains uncertain. The CDR3 consists of 12 residues. Germline trimming cut 10 bases from V and 8 bases from J; bases unmatched to any gene: 7. The CDR3 DNA follows: TGCGCCATCAGACAGGGGGCGACGGGCTACACCTTC. It translates to CAIRQGATGYTF.

The V and J genes are TRBV7-6 and TRBJ2-1; 12 nucleotides agree with TRBD2. Trimming removed 11 bases from V and 0 bases from J; junction bases left unmatched: 11. The CDR3 loop spans 17 amino acids. From germline, CDR1 is SGHVS and CDR2 FNYEAQ. The CDR3, as DNA: TGTGCCGGATCGGGACTAGCGGGTGTTAGCTCCTACAATGAGCAGTTCTTC. The encoded protein is CAGSGLAGVSSYNEQFF.

For this clone: One end of the junction does not line up with germline, which may come from a read error. This chain links TRBV7-2 with TRBJ2-2; 11 nucleotides agree with TRBD2. Germline CDR1 reads SGHTA; CDR2 reads FQGNSA. CDR3 length equals 17 residues. The CDR3 sequence is CASRSRLAGLNAGELFF. The CDR3 bases are TGTGCCAGCAGGTCTCGACTAGCGGGATTGAACGCCGGGGAGCTGTTTTTT.

This rearrangement joins TRBV10-1 to TRBJ1-1; D might be TRBD1 (6 bases). V was cut by 3 bases and J by 4 bases, with 15 bases left in between. This CDR3 comprises 15 residues. Per the germline V gene, CDR1 is WNHNN and CDR2 is SYGVQD (reference sequence). The CDR3 sequence: CASSEPGAHGTEAFF. The CDR3 nucleotides read TGCGCCAGCAGTGAACCAGGGGCCCATGGCACTGAAGCTTTCTTT.

The CDR3 region is CASARGAGSTDTQYF. The CDR3 DNA is TGCGCCAGCGCCCGCGGGGCAGGAAGCACAGATACGCAGTATTTT. The rearrangement joins TRBV5-1 to TRBJ2-3; tentatively, D is TRBD2 (6 bases). This CDR3 region has 15 residues. Trimming cost V 7 bases and J 0 bases, with 15 bases left between them. Germline V gene sequence: CDR1 SGHRS, CDR2 YFSETQ.

This chain links TRBV19 with TRBJ1-1; the match to TRBD1 covers 9 bases. Germline V gives CDR1 LNHDA, CDR2 SQIVND (reference sequence). The trim removed 5 bases at V and 4 bases at J, leaving 8 bases unmatched. This CDR3 has 15 amino acids. This chain's CDR3 is CASSLTGGRATEAFF. The CDR3 DNA is TGTGCCAGTAGTTTGACAGGGGGTCGGGCCACTGAAGCTTTCTTT.

V and J are TRBV6-5 and TRBJ2-3, with 7 bases aligning to TRBD2. V lost 5 bases, J lost 1 base, and 3 bases stayed unmatched. From germline, CDR1 is MNHEY and CDR2 SVGAGI. This CDR3 comprises 14 residues. The CDR3 loop reads CASSLAVGTDTQYF. CDR3 bases: TGTGCCAGCAGTCTAGCGGTGGGCACAGATACGCAGTATTTT.

This CDR3 reads CASSQDFSSGVYNEQFF. CDR3 sequence (DNA): TGTGCCAGCAGCCAAGATTTCTCTAGCGGGGTTTACAATGAGCAGTTCTTC. This chain joins TRBV4-2 and TRBJ2-1, with 9 nucleotides matching TRBD2. Trimming removed 0 bases from V and 4 bases from J; junction bases left unmatched: 7. Germline CDR1 is LGHNA and CDR2 is YNFKEQ. The CDR3 spans 17 residues.

As for this clone: Other DNA sequences of this sample code for an identical CDR3. As DNA, the CDR3 is TGTGCCAGCAGTAGTAGTGGGTACGAGCAGTACTTC. It is translated as CASSSSGYEQYF. V gene TRBV5-6 combines with J gene TRBJ2-7; no clear D. V was pared by 5 bases and J by 4 bases, with 10 bases between. The germline V gene encodes CDR1 SGHDT and CDR2 YYEEEE. This CDR3 region has 12 residues.

V and J are TRBV28 and TRBJ2-2; D is unclear. The CDR3 sequence is 16 residues long. Germline CDR1 MDHEN, CDR2 SYDVKM. Deletions cut 2 bases from V and 2 bases from J, with 12 bases between. As DNA, the CDR3 is TGTGCCAGCAGTTTACCTAAAGATAGAAACACCGGGGAGCTGTTTTTT. It is translated as CASSLPKDRNTGELFF.

V gene TRBV7-9 combines with J gene TRBJ2-5, with D possibly matching TRBD1 (6 bases). This CDR3 spans 17 amino acids. Per the germline V gene, CDR1 is SEHNR and CDR2 is FQNEAQ (reference sequence). Trimming removed 2 bases from V and 1 base from J, with 17 bases in between. The CDR3: CASSLRSWGLPQETQYF. CDR3 bases: TGTGCCAGCAGCTTAAGGTCATGGGGGCTTCCCCAAGAGACCCAGTACTTC. Combining the CDR3 with reference TRBV7-9 and TRBJ2-5 gives the whole variable domain DTGVSQNPRHKITKRGQNVTFRCDPISEHNRLYWYRQTLGQGPEFLTYFQNEAQLEKSRLLSDRFSAERPKGSFSTLEIQRTEQGDSAMYLCASSLRSWGLPQETQYFGPGTRLLVL.